The present TCR beta chain was sequenced within a study of cytotoxic CD8 clonotypes in ibrutinib-treated CLL. Looking at the study overall: Responses comprised 24 partial and 2 complete; at median approximately 72 months, approximately 14 remained remitted and some twelve progressed.

Study observations and caveats: Progressing patients had sampling times that differed from those of sustained-remission patients.

Library input was around 2.1 micrograms of DNA from cryopreserved PBMCs. About this clone itself: Its target is unknown.

Germline V gene data show CDR1 as SGHVS and CDR2 as FNYEAQ. This CDR3 has 15 residues. Trimming pared 1 base from V and 0 bases from J, leaving 10 bases between. With sequencing, the targeted depth ranged from 1 in 200,000 to 1 in 1 million T cells. Libraries were prepared by immunoSEQ multiplex PCR; TCRdb keeps only in-frame clonotypes and omits some of them. The profile covers about 140,000 clones, with about three quarters appearing a single time and 5.1% taken by the ten largest. This receptor was obtained from a human donor with chronic lymphocytic leukemia. This specimen was PBMCs, taken after 24 months of ibrutinib treatment. This chain links TRBV7-6 with TRBJ2-7; D unresolved. The CDR3 sequence is CASSLGAGSSYEQYF. CDR3 bases: TGTGCCAGCAGCTTAGGGGCAGGCAGCTCCTACGAGCAGTACTTC.